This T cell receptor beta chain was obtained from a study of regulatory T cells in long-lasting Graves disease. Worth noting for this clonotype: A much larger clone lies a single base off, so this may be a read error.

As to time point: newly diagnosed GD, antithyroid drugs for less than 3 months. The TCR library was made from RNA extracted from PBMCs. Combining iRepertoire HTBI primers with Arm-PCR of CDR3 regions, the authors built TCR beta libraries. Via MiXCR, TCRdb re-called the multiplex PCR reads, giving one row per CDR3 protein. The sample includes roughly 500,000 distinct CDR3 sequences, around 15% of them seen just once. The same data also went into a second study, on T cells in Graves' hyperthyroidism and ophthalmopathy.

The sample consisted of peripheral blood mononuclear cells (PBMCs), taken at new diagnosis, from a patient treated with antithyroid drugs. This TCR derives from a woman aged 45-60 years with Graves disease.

The CDR3 here is CSARKASGRADTQYF. As DNA, the CDR3 is TGCAGTGCTAGAAAGGCTAGCGGGAGAGCAGATACGCAGTATTTT. V gene TRBV20-1 combines with J gene TRBJ2-3; 10 bases match TRBD2. The germline V gene encodes CDR1 DFQATT and CDR2 SNEGSKA (reference sequence). The CDR3 is 15 amino acids. V was pared by 2 bases and J by 4 bases, with 6 bases of the junction left unmatched.